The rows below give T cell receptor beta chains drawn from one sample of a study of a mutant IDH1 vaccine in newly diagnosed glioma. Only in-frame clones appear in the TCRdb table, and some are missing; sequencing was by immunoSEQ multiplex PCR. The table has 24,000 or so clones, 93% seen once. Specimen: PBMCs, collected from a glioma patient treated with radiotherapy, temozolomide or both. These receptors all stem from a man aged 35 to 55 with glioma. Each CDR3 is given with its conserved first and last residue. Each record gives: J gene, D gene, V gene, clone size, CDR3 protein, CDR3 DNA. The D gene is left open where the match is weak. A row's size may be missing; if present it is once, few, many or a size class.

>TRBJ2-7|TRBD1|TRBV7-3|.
CASSLKGQGHDEQYF
TGTGCCAGCAGCTTAAAGGGACAGGGGCACGACGAGCAGTACTTC
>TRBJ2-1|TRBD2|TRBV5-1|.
CASSLRAGEGNEQFF
TGCGCCAGCAGCCTTAGAGCGGGGGAGGGAAATGAGCAGTTCTTC
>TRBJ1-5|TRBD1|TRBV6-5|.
CASSITGDQPQHF
TGTGCCAGCAGTATAACAGGGGATCAGCCCCAGCATTTT
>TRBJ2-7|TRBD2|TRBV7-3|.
CASSRSGSGGEQYF
TGTGCCAGCAGCCGTAGCGGGAGCGGTGGCGAGCAGTACTTC
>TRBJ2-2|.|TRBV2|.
CASSGDTGELFF
TGTGCCAGCAGTGGAGACACCGGGGAGCTGTTTTTT
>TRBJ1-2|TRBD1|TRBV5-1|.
CASSDSGTALYGYTF
TGCGCCAGCAGCGACTCCGGGACAGCCCTCTATGGCTACACCTTC
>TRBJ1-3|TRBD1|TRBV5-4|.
CASSPGQGAHSGNTIYF
TGTGCCAGCAGCCCAGGACAGGGAGCCCACTCTGGAAACACCATATATTTT
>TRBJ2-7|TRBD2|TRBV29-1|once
CSAQLAGVIEQYF
TGCAGCGCCCAACTAGCGGGAGTTATCGAGCAGTACTTC
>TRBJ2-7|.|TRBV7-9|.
CASSSTRGYEQYF
TGTGCCAGCAGCTCAACACGGGGCTACGAGCAGTACTTC
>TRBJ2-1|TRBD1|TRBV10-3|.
CAIGGQSPLSSYNEQFF
TGTGCCATCGGGGGACAGAGCCCCCTAAGCTCCTACAATGAGCAGTTCTTC
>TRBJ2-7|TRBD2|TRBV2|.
CASSDPAGDSYEQYF
TGTGCCAGCAGTGACCCAGCGGGGGACTCCTACGAGCAGTACTTC
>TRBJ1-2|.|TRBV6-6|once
CASSDSSIYGYTF
TGTGCCAGCAGTGACAGTTCAATCTATGGCTACACCTTC
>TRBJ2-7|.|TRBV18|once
CASSPGRGDEQYF
TGTGCCAGCTCACCGGGCAGGGGTGACGAGCAGTACTTC
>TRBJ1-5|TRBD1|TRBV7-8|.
CASSLGTGWQPQHF
TGTGCCAGCAGCTTAGGGACAGGGTGGCAGCCCCAGCATTTT
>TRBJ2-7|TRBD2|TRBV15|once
CATSRTGLAGVNHYEQYF
TGTGCCACCAGCAGGACAGGACTAGCGGGAGTGAACCACTACGAGCAGTACTTC
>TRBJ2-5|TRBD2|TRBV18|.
CASSPGLEETQYF
TGTGCCAGCTCACCAGGACTAGAGGAGACCCAGTACTTC
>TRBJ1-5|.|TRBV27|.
CASSPLGSYQPQHF
TGTGCCAGCAGTCCTTTGGGCAGCTATCAGCCCCAGCATTTT
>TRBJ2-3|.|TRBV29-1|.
CSGGPSTDTQYF
TGCAGCGGCGGGCCCTCCACAGATACGCAGTATTTT
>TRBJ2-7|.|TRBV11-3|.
CASSLGLAGAGEQYF
TGTGCCAGCAGCCTAGGGTTGGCGGGGGCAGGCGAGCAGTACTTC
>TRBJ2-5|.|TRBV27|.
CASSLLSGARETQYF
TGTGCCAGCAGTTTATTATCCGGCGCTAGGGAGACCCAGTACTTC
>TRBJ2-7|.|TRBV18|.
CASSPFATDYEQYF
TGTGCCAGCTCACCATTCGCCACCGACTACGAGCAGTACTTC
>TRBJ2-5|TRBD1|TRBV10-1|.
CASSGHTGTGKGSKTQYF
TGCGCCAGCAGTGGGCATACCGGGACAGGGAAAGGATCGAAGACCCAGTACTTC